The 14 T cell receptor beta chains below come from one sample, sequenced in a study of blood T cell repertoires in COVID-19. Some clones are missing from TCRdb's copy, which holds only in-frame ones; the method was immunoSEQ multiplex PCR. The data show about 66,000 clones, about 87% seen once. The specimen was peripheral blood. The receptor source for this set is a woman in her seventies with acute or convalescent COVID-19.

The rearrangement links TRBV5-1 to TRBJ1-4; the match to TRBD1 covers 10 bases. The V gene end was trimmed by 4 bases and the J gene end by 5 bases; junction bases not matched to a gene: 5. This CDR3 region has 15 residues. Germline V lookup: CDR1 SGHRS, CDR2 YFSETQ. CDR3 loop: CASSPGTGVNEKLFF. For the CDR3, the DNA is TGCGCCAGCAGCCCGGGGACAGGGGTAAATGAAAAACTGTTTTTT. The variable domain in full, completed from reference TRBV5-1 and TRBJ1-4, reads KAGVTQTPRYLIKTRGQQVTLSCSPISGHRSVSWYQQTPGQGLQFLFEYFSETQRNKGNFPGRFSGRQFSNSRSEMNVSTLELGDSALYLCASSPGTGVNEKLFFGSGTQLSVL.

This clone was seen a few times. V usage is TRBV19 and J usage is TRBJ1-5, with D unresolved. With 0 bases removed from V and 7 bases from J, the gap between germline ends came to 10 bases. CDR3 length: 14 amino acids. Germline V gene data show CDR1 as LNHDA and CDR2 as SQIVND (reference sequence). Here the CDR3 DNA reads TGTGCCAGTAGTATAGATAACGGGTTCCAGCCCCAGCATTTT. Translation: CASSIDNGFQPQHF.

This sequence joins TRBV28 and TRBJ1-5; 10 bases fit TRBD1. This CDR3 has 16 amino acids. With V trimmed by 1 base and J by 6 bases, 6 bases remained unmatched. From germline, CDR1 is MDHEN and CDR2 SYDVKM. The CDR3 reads CASSLSRQGARQPQHF. The CDR3 DNA follows: TGTGCCAGCAGTTTATCCCGACAGGGGGCGCGTCAGCCCCAGCATTTT.

The chain joins TRBV7-2 to TRBJ1-2, with no clear D. Germline CDR1 is SGHTA and CDR2 is FQGNSA. V lost 1 base to trimming and J lost 7 bases, with 13 bases between them. CDR3 length equals 14 residues. CDR3 sequence (DNA): TGTGCCAGCAGCTTAGACTCAGGCCCAAGTGGCTACACCTTC. This sequence encodes CASSLDSGPSGYTF.

The rearrangement uses TRBV2 and TRBJ2-1, with D perhaps matching TRBD2 (6 bases). The CDR3 is 16 amino acids. Germline V gives CDR1 SNHLY, CDR2 FYNNEI. V lost 2 bases to trimming and J lost 2 bases, with 13 bases between them. Here the CDR3 reads CASSEFSGTTYNEQFF. The CDR3 nucleotides read TGTGCCAGCAGTGAATTTAGCGGTACAACCTACAATGAGCAGTTCTTC.

The V and J genes are TRBV7-2 and TRBJ2-4, with 7 bases that match TRBD1. Looked up from germline, CDR1 is SGHTA and CDR2 is FQGNSA. The J segment lost 9 bases and the V segment lost 5 bases, leaving 7 bases of the junction unmatched. The CDR3 has 13 residues. For the CDR3, the DNA is TGTGCCAGCAGCGTTGACAGGGAAGGCATTCAGTACTTC. Translating gives CASSVDREGIQYF.

The rearrangement links TRBV9 to TRBJ2-1; TRBD2 aligns across 7 bases. This CDR3 is 15 amino acids long. Germline CDR1 and CDR2: SGDLS and YYNGEE. V gave up 4 bases and J gave up 0 bases; unmatched junction bases: 4. DNA of the CDR3: TGTGCCAGCAGCAGGGGCGGGAGCTCCTACAATGAGCAGTTCTTC. Its translation is CASSRGGSSYNEQFF.

The rearrangement joins TRBV28 to TRBJ2-3; D not certain. Germline V gene lookup returns CDR1 MDHEN and CDR2 SYDVKM. Trimming shortened V by 6 bases and J by 4 bases, and 11 bases separated the two germline ends. The length of the CDR3 is 13 residues. In nucleotides, the CDR3 is TGTGCCAGCAGCCCACAAAACCCAGATACGCAGTATTTT. This codes for CASSPQNPDTQYF.

The chain combines TRBV14 with TRBJ2-2; no clear D gene. CDR1 and CDR2 (germline): SGHDN, FVKESK. This CDR3 has 16 residues. With 1 base removed from V and 5 bases from J, the gap between germline ends came to 14 bases. The CDR3 sequence: CASSQVRPTGTGELFF. DNA of the CDR3: TGTGCCAGCAGCCAAGTTCGGCCCACCGGGACCGGGGAGCTGTTTTTT. Full variable domain (outside the CDR3, taken from reference TRBV14 and TRBJ2-2): EAGVTQFPSHSVIEKGQTVTLRCDPISGHDNLYWYRRVMGKEIKFLLHFVKESKQDESGMPNNRFLAERTGGTYSTLKVQPAELEDSGVYFCASSQVRPTGTGELFFGEGSRLTVL.

This clone was seen once. The CDR3 spells CASSSRDSFNQPQHF. The CDR3 coding sequence is TGTGCCAGCAGTTCCCGGGACAGCTTTAATCAGCCCCAGCATTTT. The gene calls are TRBV6-2 or TRBV6-3 and TRBJ1-5; 7 bases align to TRBD1. Germline values: CDR1 MNHEY, CDR2 SVGEGT. Trimming at V came to 4 bases and at J to 4 bases, leaving 7 bases not matched to a gene. This CDR3 spans 15 amino acids.

This rearrangement joins TRBV3-1 (or the pseudogene TRBV3-2) to TRBJ1-4; 7 bases map to TRBD1. CDR1 LGHDT and CDR2 YNNKEL come from the germline V gene (reference sequence). This CDR3 spans 16 amino acids. After removal of 0 bases from V and 5 bases from J, the junction contained 6 bases not matched to a gene. The DNA for the CDR3 is TGTGCCAGCAGCCAAGAAGGGGGCAGGTTAAATGAAAAACTGTTTTTT. This codes for CASSQEGGRLNEKLFF.

The chain joins TRBV11-1 to TRBJ1-1; D is unclear. The V end lost 2 bases, the J end lost 6 bases, and 13 bases lay between the germline ends. The germline gives CDR1 SGHAT, CDR2 FQDESV (reference sequence). The CDR3 is 14 residues long. CDR3 sequence (DNA): TGTGCCAGCAGCTTACAGCCAACCCGGGCTGAAGCTTTCTTT. Translated, it gives CASSLQPTRAEAFF.

J is TRBJ1-1 and V is TRBV6-2 or TRBV6-3, with D unclear. The CDR3 runs 15 residues. The germline V gene has CDR1 MNHEY and CDR2 SVGEGT. V was trimmed by 2 bases and J by 0 bases, leaving 10 bases between them. The CDR3 protein is CASSYEGGLNTEAFF. The CDR3 DNA reads as TGTGCCAGCAGTTACGAGGGCGGGCTGAACACTGAAGCTTTCTTT.

The rearrangement uses TRBV27 and TRBJ2-3; D is undetermined. V lost 5 bases to trimming and J lost 0 bases, with 18 bases between them. The CDR3 has 17 residues. Germline values: CDR1 MNHEY, CDR2 SMNVEV (reference sequence). CDR3 bases: TGTGCCAGCAGTCCCCCCTTTAGAGTTCCGAGCACAGATACGCAGTATTTT. It specifies CASSPPFRVPSTDTQYF.